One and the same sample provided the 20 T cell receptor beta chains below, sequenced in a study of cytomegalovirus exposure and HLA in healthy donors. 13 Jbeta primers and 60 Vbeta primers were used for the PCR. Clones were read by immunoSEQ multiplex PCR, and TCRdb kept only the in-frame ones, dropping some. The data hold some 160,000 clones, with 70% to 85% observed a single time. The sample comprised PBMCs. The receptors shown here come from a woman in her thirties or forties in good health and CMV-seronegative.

The DNA for the CDR3 is TGTGCCAGCAGCCATGCCTTGGCGGGGGGGTTCACAGATACGCAGTATTTT. This translates into CASSHALAGGFTDTQYF. This chain joins TRBV27 and TRBJ2-3; 9 bases fit TRBD2. The CDR3 loop spans 17 amino acids. V was clipped by 6 bases and J by 2 bases; unmatched bases: 12. CDR1 and CDR2 (germline): MNHEY, SMNVEV (reference sequence).

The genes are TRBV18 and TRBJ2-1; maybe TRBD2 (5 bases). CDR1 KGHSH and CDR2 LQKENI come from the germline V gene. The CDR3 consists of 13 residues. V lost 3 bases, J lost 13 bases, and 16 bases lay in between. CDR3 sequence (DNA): TGTGCCAGCTCACCTCTTCTAGGAGGCGATCAGTTCTTC. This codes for CASSPLLGGDQFF.

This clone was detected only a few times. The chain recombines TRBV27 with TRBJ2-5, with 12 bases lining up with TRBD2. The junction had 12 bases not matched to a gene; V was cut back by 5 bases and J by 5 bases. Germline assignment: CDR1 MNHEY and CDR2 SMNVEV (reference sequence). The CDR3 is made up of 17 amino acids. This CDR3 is CASSHTRLAGVQETQYF. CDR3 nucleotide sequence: TGTGCCAGCAGTCACACCCGACTAGCGGGAGTCCAGGAGACCCAGTACTTC.

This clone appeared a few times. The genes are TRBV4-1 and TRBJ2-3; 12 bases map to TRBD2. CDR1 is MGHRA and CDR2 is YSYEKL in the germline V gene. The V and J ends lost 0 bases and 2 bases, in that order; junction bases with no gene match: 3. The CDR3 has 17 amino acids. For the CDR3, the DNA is TGCGCCAGCAGCCAAGATTGGACTAGCGGGGACACAGATACGCAGTATTTT. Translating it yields CASSQDWTSGDTDTQYF.

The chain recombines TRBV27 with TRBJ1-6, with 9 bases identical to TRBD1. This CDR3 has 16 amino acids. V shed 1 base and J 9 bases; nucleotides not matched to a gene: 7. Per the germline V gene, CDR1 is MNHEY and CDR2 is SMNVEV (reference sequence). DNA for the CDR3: TGTGCCAGCAGTTTATACGGGACAGGGTTTACTTCACCCCTCCACTTT. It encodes CASSLYGTGFTSPLHF.

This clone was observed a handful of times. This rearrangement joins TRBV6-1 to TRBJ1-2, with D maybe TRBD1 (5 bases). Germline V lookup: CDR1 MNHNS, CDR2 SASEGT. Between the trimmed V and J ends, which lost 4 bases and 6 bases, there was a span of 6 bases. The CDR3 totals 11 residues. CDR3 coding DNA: TGTGCCAGCAGTGTACAGGATGGCTACACCTTC. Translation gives CASSVQDGYTF.

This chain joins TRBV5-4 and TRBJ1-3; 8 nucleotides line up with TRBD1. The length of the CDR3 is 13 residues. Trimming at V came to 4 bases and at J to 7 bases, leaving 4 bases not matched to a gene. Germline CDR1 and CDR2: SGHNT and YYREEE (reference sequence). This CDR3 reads CASSVDRDNTIYF. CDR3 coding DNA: TGTGCCAGCAGCGTGGACAGGGACAACACCATATATTTT.

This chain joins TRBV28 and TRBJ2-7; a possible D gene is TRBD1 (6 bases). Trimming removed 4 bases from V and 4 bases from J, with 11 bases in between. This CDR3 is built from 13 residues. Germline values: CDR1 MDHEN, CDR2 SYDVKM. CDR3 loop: CASSSGVLYEQYF. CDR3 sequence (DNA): TGTGCCAGCAGTTCAGGGGTTCTGTACGAGCAGTACTTC.

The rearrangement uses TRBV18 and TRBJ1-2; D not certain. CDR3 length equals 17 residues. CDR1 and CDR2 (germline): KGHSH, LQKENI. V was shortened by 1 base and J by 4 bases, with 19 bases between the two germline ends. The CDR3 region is CASSPLEGGRGSYGYTF. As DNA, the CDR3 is TGTGCCAGCTCACCACTTGAGGGTGGCAGAGGAAGCTATGGCTACACCTTC.

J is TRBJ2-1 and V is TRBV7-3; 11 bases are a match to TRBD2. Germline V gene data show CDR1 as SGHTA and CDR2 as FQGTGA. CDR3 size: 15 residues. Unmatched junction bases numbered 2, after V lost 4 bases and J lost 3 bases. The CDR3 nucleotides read TGTGCCAGCAGCTCCACTAGCGGGAGCTACAATGAGCAGTTCTTC. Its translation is CASSSTSGSYNEQFF.

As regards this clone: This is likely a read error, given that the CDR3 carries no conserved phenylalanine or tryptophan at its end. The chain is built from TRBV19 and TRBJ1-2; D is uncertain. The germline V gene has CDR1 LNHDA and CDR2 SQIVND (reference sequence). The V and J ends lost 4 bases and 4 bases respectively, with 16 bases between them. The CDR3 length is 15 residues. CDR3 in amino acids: CASSSLAGLGYGYTL. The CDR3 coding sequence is TGTGCCAGTAGTAGTTTGGCGGGCTTAGGCTATGGCTACACCCTC.

Here the CDR3 reads CASSRTVRQETQYF. The CDR3 DNA reads TGTGCCAGCAGCAGGACAGTGCGCCAAGAGACCCAGTACTTC. The genes are TRBV28 and TRBJ2-5; weak D call: TRBD1 (6 bases). Germline V lookup: CDR1 MDHEN, CDR2 SYDVKM. The CDR3 is made up of 14 amino acids. Trimming removed 6 bases at V and 1 base at J, with 12 bases between.

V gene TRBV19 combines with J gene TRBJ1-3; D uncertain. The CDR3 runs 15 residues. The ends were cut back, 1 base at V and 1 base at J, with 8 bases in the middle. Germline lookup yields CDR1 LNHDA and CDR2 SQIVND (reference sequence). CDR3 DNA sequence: TGTGCCAGTAGTATAGCGCGGCCTTCTGGAAACACCATATATTTT. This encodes CASSIARPSGNTIYF. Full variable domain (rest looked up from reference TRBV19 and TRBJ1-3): DGGITQSPKYLFRKEGQNVTLSCEQNLNHDAMYWYRQDPGQGLRLIYYSQIVNDFQKGDIAEGYSVSREKKESFPLTVTSAQKNPTAFYLCASSIARPSGNTIYFGEGSWLTVV.

The chain's CDR3 is CASSLPGLAGYYNEQFF. The CDR3 nucleotides read TGTGCCAGCAGCTTGCCGGGACTAGCGGGGTACTACAATGAGCAGTTCTTC. This chain links TRBV7-2 with TRBJ2-1; 13 nucleotides match TRBD2. CDR3 size: 17 residues. V was clipped by 3 bases and J by 3 bases; unmatched bases: 5. Germline CDR1 reads SGHTA; CDR2 reads FQGNSA.

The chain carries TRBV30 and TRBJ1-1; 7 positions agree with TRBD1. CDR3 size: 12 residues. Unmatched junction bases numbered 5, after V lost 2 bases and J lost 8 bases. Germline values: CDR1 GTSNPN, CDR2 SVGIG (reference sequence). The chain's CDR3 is CAWSLQGNEAFF. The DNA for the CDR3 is TGTGCCTGGAGTCTACAGGGGAACGAAGCTTTCTTT.

Written as DNA, the CDR3 is TGTGCCAGCAGAGGCCATTCGGACAGCTTTAACTATGGCTACACCTTC. Its translation: CASRGHSDSFNYGYTF. The chain uses TRBV27 and TRBJ1-2; a weak D match, TRBD1 (6 bases). Looked up from germline, CDR1 is MNHEY and CDR2 is SMNVEV (reference sequence). V was trimmed by 6 bases and J by 1 base, leaving 18 bases between them. The CDR3 covers 16 residues.

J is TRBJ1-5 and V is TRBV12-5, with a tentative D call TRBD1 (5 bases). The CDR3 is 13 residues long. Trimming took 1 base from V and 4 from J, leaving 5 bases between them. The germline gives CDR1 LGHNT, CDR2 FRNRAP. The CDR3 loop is CASGLEGNQPQHF. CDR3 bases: TGTGCTAGTGGTTTGGAGGGGAATCAGCCCCAGCATTTT.

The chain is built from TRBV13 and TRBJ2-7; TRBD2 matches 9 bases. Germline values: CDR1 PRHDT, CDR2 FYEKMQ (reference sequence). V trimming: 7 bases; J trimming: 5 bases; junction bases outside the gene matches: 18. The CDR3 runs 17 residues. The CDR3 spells CASNTLGGGGARDEQYF. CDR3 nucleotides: TGTGCCAGCAACACGTTAGGTGGCGGGGGGGCCCGGGACGAGCAGTACTTC.

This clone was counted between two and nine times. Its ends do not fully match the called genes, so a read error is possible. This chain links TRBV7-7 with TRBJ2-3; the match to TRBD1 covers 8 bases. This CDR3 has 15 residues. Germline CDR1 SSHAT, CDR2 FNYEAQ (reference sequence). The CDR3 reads CASSLTGVPTDTQYF. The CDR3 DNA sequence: TGTGCTAGCAGCTTGACAGGGGTCCCCACAGATACGCAGTATTTT.

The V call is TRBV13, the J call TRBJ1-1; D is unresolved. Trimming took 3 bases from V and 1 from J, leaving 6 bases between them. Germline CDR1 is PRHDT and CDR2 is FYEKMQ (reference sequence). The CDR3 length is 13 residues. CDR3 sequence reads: CASSFRGNTEAFF. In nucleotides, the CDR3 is TGTGCCAGCAGCTTCAGAGGGAACACTGAAGCTTTCTTT.